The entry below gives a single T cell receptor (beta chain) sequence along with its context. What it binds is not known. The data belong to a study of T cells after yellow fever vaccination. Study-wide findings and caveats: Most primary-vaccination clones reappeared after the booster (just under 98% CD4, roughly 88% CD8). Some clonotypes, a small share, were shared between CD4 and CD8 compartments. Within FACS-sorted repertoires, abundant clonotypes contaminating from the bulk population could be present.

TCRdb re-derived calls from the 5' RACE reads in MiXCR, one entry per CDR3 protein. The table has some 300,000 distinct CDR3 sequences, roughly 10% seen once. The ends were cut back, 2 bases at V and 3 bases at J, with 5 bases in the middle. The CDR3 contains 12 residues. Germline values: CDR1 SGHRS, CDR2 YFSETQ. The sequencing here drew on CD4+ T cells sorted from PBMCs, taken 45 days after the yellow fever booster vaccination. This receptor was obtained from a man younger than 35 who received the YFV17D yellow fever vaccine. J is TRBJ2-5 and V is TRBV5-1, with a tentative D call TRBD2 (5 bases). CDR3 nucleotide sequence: TGCGCCAGCAGCTTCGGGGAAGAGACCCAGTACTTC. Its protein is CASSFGEETQYF.